This record looks at one T cell receptor beta chain sequence and its context. The specificity of this receptor is unknown. Per-base qualities were not stored, and no clone one base away is much larger. High-throughput TCR beta sequencing profiled peripheral blood CD8+ and CD4+ T cells from healthy donors, Susac syndrome patients and multiple sclerosis patients. Recently defined diagnostic criteria for definite or probable disease were met by the Susac syndrome patients. Bulk CD8+ and CD4+ T cells were purified magnetically by negative isolation, whereas CD8+ TEMRA cells were enriched by FACS. Blood was collected in EDTA tubes and processed within 24 hours, with PBMCs isolated through density gradient centrifugation. PBMCs destined for TCR sequencing were cryopreserved in liquid nitrogen and later thawed in a 37 °C water bath. A purity of at least 90% was achieved for sorted or isolated CD4+, CD8+ and CD8+ TEMRA cells.

The V end loses 5 bases and the J end loses 8 bases, and a stretch of 12 bases separates them. As encoded in the germline V gene, CDR1 is MDHEN while CDR2 is SYDVKM. Inclusive of the bounding cysteine and phenylalanine, the CDR3 is 12 residues long. Only CDR3 DNA remains: 36 bases, in frame from the first base. RNA was extracted using the RNeasy kit, and roughly 0.5 to 1 ug of the RNA was reverse transcribed with random hexamers. The immunoSEQ multiplex PCR assay, which covers 54 Vbeta and 13 Jbeta segments, was used to amplify TCR beta CDR3 regions. Bias from PCR amplification was corrected by using a synthetic template baseline for primer optimization and for computational correction. Per the source publication's procedure: Reads were annotated to V, D and J genes per IMGT and analyzed with immunoSEQ Analyzer, keeping only productive sequences. Clonality was calculated as one minus the Shannon entropy normalized by log2 of the number of productive unique sequences. For each patient and control, public and private clones were evaluated within the 100 most prevalent clones. Clones were defined as Susac-specific if absent from the healthy and MS cohorts, from 1052 published viral clones and from other ImmuneACCESS disease sequences. TCRdb trimmed the raw reads at Q25, called clones with MiXCR and kept productive beta chains. Entries that share a CDR3 protein sequence are merged under the most common genes and DNA. TCRdb, not the original authors, processed these V and J calls. The sample yields some 130,000 distinct CDR3 sequences; roughly 94% were counted once. The ten largest clones represent more than 0.15% of the sample.

This sample was taken from a study of CD8 T cells in Susac syndrome (dated by TCRdb to the late 2010s). In terms of the full investigation: Of the Susac syndrome patients who were sequenced, six had clinically active disease and eight were in clinical remission. At the time of blood withdrawal, Susac syndrome patients were either therapy-naive, taking corticosteroids (with some also receiving IVIg), or on IVIg alone. Repertoire sequencing was used to test whether CD8+ T cell activation and differentiation in Susac syndrome was antigen driven. The study compared CD8+ T cell repertoire clonality among roughly eleven healthy donors, about 14 Susac syndrome patients and approximately 16 multiple sclerosis patients. On the study overall, not on this receptor specifically: Clonal expansion was observed in Susac syndrome CD8+ repertoires, with the highest expansion in CD8+ TEMRA cells and greater expansion in clinically active than in remitting patients. In the total CD8+ and CD8+ TEMRA repertoires, roughly 15 and five Susac-specific public clones, respectively, were identified. The number of individuals in the TCR sequencing and HLA analysis was acknowledged as relatively small.

The TCR comes from a human donor with Susac syndrome. The chain couples TRBV28 to TRBJ1-1; confidence is insufficient to name the D gene. The sequencing input was CD8+ T cells from PBMCs. The CDR3 region: CASSPIQPEAFF. The sequence in DNA is TGTGCCAGCAGTCCCATTCAGCCCGAAGCTTTCTTT.